Here is one TCR beta chain with its context. The repertoire was sequenced with immunoSEQ multiplex PCR; TCRdb's copy has only in-frame clones and lacks some. The repertoire holds about 75,000 clones, with about 93% as singletons. These data originate in a study of control samples from healthy donors and cancer patients. The CDR3 spans 11 residues. Germline V lookup: CDR1 SGHDN, CDR2 FVKESK. The ends were cut back, 4 bases at V and 7 bases at J, with 7 bases in the middle. The specimen sequenced was blood. This sequence originates from a woman in her thirties or forties in good health. The V gene is TRBV14, the J gene TRBJ2-5; D is unclear. The CDR3 sequence: CASSLLGTQYF. The DNA for the CDR3 is TGTGCCAGCAGCCTCCTAGGGACCCAGTACTTC. The full variable domain, in which reference TRBV14 and TRBJ2-5 provide the parts outside the CDR3, is EAGVTQFPSHSVIEKGQTVTLRCDPISGHDNLYWYRRVMGKEIKFLLHFVKESKQDESGMPNNRFLAERTGGTYSTLKVQPAELEDSGVYFCASSLLGTQYFGPGTRLLVL.